This entry concerns a single T cell receptor beta chain. Its specificity is unknown. This entry is derived from a study of T-cell memory formation after mild COVID-19. Overall study context: TCR clusters mostly belonged to single donors. The study's findings and limits: From day 15 to 85, contracting clones were balanced between CD4 and CD8, whereas later expanders leaned toward CD4+. Of the contracting clones, CD4+ ones lay mainly in CM and EM, and CD8+ ones in EMRA.

A single record per CDR3 protein comes from TCRdb applying MiXCR to the 5' RACE reads. The sample contains around 210,000 distinct CDR3 sequences, around 9.5% of which appear only once. Trimming removed 4 bases from V and 0 bases from J, with 11 bases in between. Germline V gene sequence: CDR1 SGDLS, CDR2 YYNGEE. The CDR3 consists of 15 residues. The specimen was PBMCs or a T cell subset sorted from them (not recorded which). The clonotype originates from a young man who had mild COVID-19 (a few samples of this study predate the infection). Cell type and time point are not known. The chain couples TRBV9 to TRBJ2-1, with D maybe TRBD2 (6 bases). CDR3: CASSQEDYSYNEQFF. In DNA, the CDR3 is TGTGCCAGCAGCCAAGAGGACTACTCCTACAATGAGCAGTTCTTC.